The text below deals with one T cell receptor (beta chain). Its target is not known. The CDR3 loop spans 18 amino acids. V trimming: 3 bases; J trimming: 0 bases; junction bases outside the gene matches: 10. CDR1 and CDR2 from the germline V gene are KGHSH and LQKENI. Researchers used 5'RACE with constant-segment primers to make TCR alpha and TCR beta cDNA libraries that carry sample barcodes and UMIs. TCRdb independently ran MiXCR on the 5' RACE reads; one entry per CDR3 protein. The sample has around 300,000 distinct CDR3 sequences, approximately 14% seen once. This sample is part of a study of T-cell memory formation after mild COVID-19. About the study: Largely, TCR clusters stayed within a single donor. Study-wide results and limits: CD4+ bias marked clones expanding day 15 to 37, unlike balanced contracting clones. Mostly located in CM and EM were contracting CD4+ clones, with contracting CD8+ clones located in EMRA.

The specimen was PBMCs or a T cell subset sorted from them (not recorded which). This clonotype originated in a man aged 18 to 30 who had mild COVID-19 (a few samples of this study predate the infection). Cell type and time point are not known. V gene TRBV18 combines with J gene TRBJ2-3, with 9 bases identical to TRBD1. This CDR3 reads CASSPNRGRRTSTDTQYF. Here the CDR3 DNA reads TGTGCCAGCTCACCGAACAGGGGGCGACGAACCAGCACAGATACGCAGTATTTT.